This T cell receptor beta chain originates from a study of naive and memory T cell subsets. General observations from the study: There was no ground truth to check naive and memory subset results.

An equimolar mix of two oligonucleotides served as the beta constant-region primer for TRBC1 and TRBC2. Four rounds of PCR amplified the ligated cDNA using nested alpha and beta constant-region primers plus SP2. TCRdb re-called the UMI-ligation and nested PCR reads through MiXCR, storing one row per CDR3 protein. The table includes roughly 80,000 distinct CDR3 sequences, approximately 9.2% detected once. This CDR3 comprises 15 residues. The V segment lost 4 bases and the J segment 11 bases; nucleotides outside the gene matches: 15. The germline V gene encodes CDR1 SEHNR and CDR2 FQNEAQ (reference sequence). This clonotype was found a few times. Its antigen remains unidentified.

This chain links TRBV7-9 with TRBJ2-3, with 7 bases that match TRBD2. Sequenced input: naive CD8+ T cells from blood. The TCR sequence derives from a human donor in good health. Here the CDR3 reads CASSSTSGTGPGQYF. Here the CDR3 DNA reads TGTGCCAGCAGCTCGACAAGCGGGACCGGACCCGGGCAGTATTTT. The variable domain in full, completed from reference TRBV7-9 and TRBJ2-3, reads DTGVSQNPRHKITKRGQNVTFRCDPISEHNRLYWYRQTLGQGPEFLTYFQNEAQLEKSRLLSDRFSAERPKGSFSTLEIQRTEQGDSAMYLCASSSTSGTGPGQYFGPGTRLTVL.